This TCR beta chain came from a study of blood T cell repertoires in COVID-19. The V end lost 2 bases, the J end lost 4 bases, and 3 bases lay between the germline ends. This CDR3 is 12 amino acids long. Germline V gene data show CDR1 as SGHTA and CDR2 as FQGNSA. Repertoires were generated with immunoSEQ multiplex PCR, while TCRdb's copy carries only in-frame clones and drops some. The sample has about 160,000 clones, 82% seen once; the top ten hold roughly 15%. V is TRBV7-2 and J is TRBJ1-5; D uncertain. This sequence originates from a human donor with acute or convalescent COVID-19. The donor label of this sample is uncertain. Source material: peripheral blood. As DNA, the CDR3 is TGTGCCAGCAGCTTACCAAATCAGCCCCAGCATTTT. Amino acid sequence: CASSLPNQPQHF.